Shown below are 10 T cell receptor beta chains from a single sample sequenced in a study of CD8+ T cells in alopecia areata. It was cDNA, reverse transcribed from extracted RNA, that served as the sequencing template. Data came from immunoSEQ multiplex PCR; TCRdb stores just in-frame clones and leaves some out. The sample includes under 300,000 clones, under 80% of them seen just once. Sequences were derived from CD4+ T cells sorted from blood, sampled at week 0. The source is a human donor with alopecia areata.

This clone appeared a few times. The chain carries TRBV5-1 and TRBJ1-2; perhaps TRBD1 as D (5 bases). CDR3 length: 14 amino acids. Germline CDR1 reads SGHRS; CDR2 reads YFSETQ. The V gene lost 0 bases and the J gene lost 4 bases, with 10 bases spanning the gap. CDR3 sequence: CASSLDPGLYGYTF. CDR3 in DNA: TGCGCCAGCAGCTTGGATCCAGGGCTCTATGGCTACACCTTC.

V gene TRBV25-1 combines with J gene TRBJ2-7; the D gene is possibly TRBD2 (6 bases). The V end was cut by 2 bases, the J end by 5 bases, with 16 bases between. Looked up from germline, CDR1 is MGHDK and CDR2 is SYGVNS. The CDR3 extends over 15 amino acids. In nucleotides, the CDR3 is TGTGCCAGCAGTGAACGGGGTGGGAGGAACCACGAGCAGTACTTC. Translating gives CASSERGGRNHEQYF.

In its sample, this clone was seen a few times. The CDR3 region has the DNA TGTGCCAGTAACAAGGGTTCAGGCAATCAGCCCCAGCATTTT. This translates into CASNKGSGNQPQHF. The V gene is TRBV19, the J gene TRBJ1-5; D unresolved. CDR3 size: 14 residues. Per the germline V gene, CDR1 is LNHDA and CDR2 is SQIVND (reference sequence). With 7 bases removed from V and 2 bases from J, the gap between germline ends came to 12 bases.

The chain has TRBV6-5 and TRBJ2-7; 13 bases line up with TRBD2. There are 14 residues in the CDR3. In germline, CDR1 is MNHEY, CDR2 SVGAGI. Trimming cost V 5 bases and J 4 bases; bases outside gene matches: 2. As DNA, the CDR3 is TGTGCCAGCAGTGGACTAGCGGGGGAATACGAGCAGTACTTC. Translation: CASSGLAGEYEQYF.

The V and J genes are TRBV6-6 and TRBJ2-1; D ambiguous. With 2 bases removed from V and 6 bases from J, the gap between germline ends came to 5 bases. This CDR3 contains 12 residues. Per germline, CDR1 MNHNY and CDR2 SVGAGI (reference sequence). For the CDR3, the DNA is TGTGCCAGCAGTTACCCGGGCAATGAGCAGTTCTTC. This sequence encodes CASSYPGNEQFF.

The chain joins TRBV10-3 to TRBJ2-2; 7 bases map to TRBD1. CDR3 length: 15 residues. CDR1 and CDR2 (germline): ENHRY, SYGVKD. V trimming: 7 bases; J trimming: 2 bases; junction bases outside the gene matches: 7. This CDR3 is CAITTGFGNTGELFF. In DNA, the CDR3 is TGTGCCATCACGACAGGGTTTGGTAACACCGGGGAGCTGTTTTTT.

CDR3 loop: CASSRLGERLFF. Written as DNA, the CDR3 is TGTGCCAGCAGCCGCCTCGGGGAACGACTGTTTTTT. The V gene is TRBV5-6, the J gene TRBJ1-4; D gene unclear. This CDR3 spans 12 amino acids. The germline CDR1 and CDR2 sequences are SGHDT and YYEEEE. The V end was cut by 4 bases, the J end by 13 bases, with 14 bases between.

The chain has TRBV14 and TRBJ2-4; a possible D gene is TRBD2 (5 bases). Between the trimmed V and J ends, which lost 5 bases and 3 bases, there was a span of 8 bases. Germline lookup yields CDR1 SGHDN and CDR2 FVKESK. This CDR3 has 13 amino acids. This CDR3 reads CASSRLNKNIQYF. The CDR3 nucleotides read TGTGCCAGCAGCAGACTAAACAAAAACATTCAGTACTTC.

This clone appeared a single time. The V call is TRBV20-1, the J call TRBJ2-1; D ambiguous. V was cut by 3 bases and J by 10 bases, with 10 bases left in between. The CDR3 sequence is 11 residues long. Germline lookup yields CDR1 DFQATT and CDR2 SNEGSKA (reference sequence). As DNA, the CDR3 is TGCAGTGCTAGCGGAGAGACAGAGCAGTTCTTC. Encoded protein: CSASGETEQFF.

The chain joins TRBV5-1 to TRBJ1-5; D is unclear. Trimming left V 0 bases short and J 5 bases short, with 6 bases between. Germline CDR1 reads SGHRS; CDR2 reads YFSETQ. The CDR3 spans 13 residues. CDR3 bases: TGCGCCAGCAGCTTGGATCCGGATCAGCCCCAGCATTTT. It encodes CASSLDPDQPQHF.